The 22 T cell receptor beta chains in this list originate from one sample, sequenced in a study of blood T cells in healthy people across ages. Primers used in a second PCR of about 7 to 12 cycles were a sample-barcoded 5' primer and a J-beta primer mix. A single record per CDR3 protein comes from TCRdb applying MiXCR to the 5' RACE reads. The sample consists of hundreds of thousands of distinct CDR3 sequences, 55% to 75% of them appearing once. Sequences were obtained from blood. The receptors derive from a man aged 25 to 40 in good health.

The chain uses TRBV20-1 and TRBJ2-1; TRBD2 matches at 9 bases. The trim removed 3 bases at V and 6 bases at J, leaving 6 bases unmatched. The length of the CDR3 is 14 residues. Germline V CDR1 and CDR2: DFQATT, SNEGSKA (reference sequence). The CDR3 coding sequence is TGCAGTGCTAGTGGCGGGAGGGCCGTCAATGAGCAGTTCTTC. As protein: CSASGGRAVNEQFF.

This clonotype appeared a single time. The chain recombines TRBV20-1 with TRBJ2-1, with 8 nucleotides matching TRBD2. The J call may be incorrect, as the DNA end agrees better with TRBJ2-7. The CDR3 is 15 residues long. Germline assignment: CDR1 DFQATT and CDR2 SNEGSKA (reference sequence). This CDR3 reads CSATPSGLDYNEQYF. The CDR3 DNA is TGCAGTGCAACCCCTTCGGGACTAGACTACAATGAGCAGTACTTC.

The V and J genes are TRBV2 and TRBJ2-6; the D call may be TRBD1 or TRBD2 (5 bases each). In germline, CDR1 is SNHLY, CDR2 FYNNEI. V lost 2 bases to trimming and J lost 0 bases, with 8 bases between them. This CDR3 spans 16 amino acids. CDR3: CASSEFGGSGANVLTF. The CDR3 DNA sequence: TGTGCCAGCAGTGAATTTGGGGGCTCTGGGGCCAACGTCCTGACTTTC.

The J gene is TRBJ2-2, the V gene TRBV28, with 7 nucleotides matching TRBD2. This CDR3 has 15 amino acids. The J segment lost 6 bases and the V segment lost 7 bases, leaving 11 bases of the junction unmatched. Looked up from germline, CDR1 is MDHEN and CDR2 is SYDVKM. The CDR3 DNA is TGTGCCAGCATGCACCTGGCGGGAGACCCCGGGGAGCTGTTTTTT. Amino acids: CASMHLAGDPGELFF.

The V and J genes are TRBV28 and TRBJ2-5; the D gene could be TRBD1 or TRBD2 (5 bases each). The CDR3 is made up of 13 amino acids. Trimming shortened V by 8 bases and J by 0 bases, and 10 bases separated the two germline ends. Per germline, CDR1 MDHEN and CDR2 SYDVKM. CDR3 sequence reads: CASGDPYQETQYF. The CDR3, as DNA: TGTGCCAGCGGGGACCCGTACCAAGAGACCCAGTACTTC.

This sequence joins TRBV12-3 or TRBV12-4 and TRBJ2-4, with 8 nucleotides matching TRBD1. Judging by the DNA end, TRBJ2-7 fits better; the J call may be wrong. The CDR3 sequence is 14 residues long. CDR3 in amino acids: CASGGLQGGDEQYF. In nucleotides, the CDR3 is TGTGCCAGCGGAGGACTACAGGGGGGTGACGAGCAGTACTTC.

The J gene is TRBJ2-5, the V gene TRBV5-1; perhaps TRBD2 as D (5 bases). This CDR3 is 13 amino acids long. The germline V gene has CDR1 SGHRS and CDR2 YFSETQ. The ends were cut back, 7 bases at V and 11 bases at J, with 21 bases in the middle. CDR3 in amino acids: CASRDPRPWEQYF. The CDR3 nucleotides read TGCGCCAGCCGAGACCCGAGGCCCTGGGAGCAGTACTTC.

J is TRBJ1-2 and V is TRBV20-1, with D tentatively TRBD1 (6 bases). The V and J ends lost 4 bases and 4 bases respectively, with 28 bases between them. The CDR3 contains 18 residues. Germline loops: CDR1 DFQATT, CDR2 SNEGSKA (reference sequence). The DNA of the CDR3 is TGCAGTGCTAAAGTCCTACCGGGACAACCCACGAAAAGCTATGGCTACACCTTC. It codes for CSAKVLPGQPTKSYGYTF.

At least ten counts were recorded for this clonotype. The chain recombines TRBV30 with TRBJ2-1, with 11 bases that match TRBD2. Germline V gene data show CDR1 as GTSNPN and CDR2 as SVGIG (reference sequence). CDR3 length: 14 residues. V was pared by 5 bases and J by 6 bases, with 6 bases of the junction left unmatched. CDR3 sequence: CAWHPGLAGNEQFF. CDR3 nucleotides: TGTGCCTGGCACCCCGGACTAGCGGGCAATGAGCAGTTCTTC.

This clonotype was found a few times. The gene calls are TRBV12-3 or TRBV12-4 and TRBJ2-2; 8 bases fit TRBD2. This CDR3 spans 15 amino acids. V lost 4 bases to trimming and J lost 9 bases; unmatched junction nucleotides: 10. CDR3 region: CASSSAGGPYRELFF. CDR3 nucleotide sequence: TGTGCCAGCAGTTCCGCGGGAGGACCCTATCGGGAGCTGTTTTTT.

This sequence joins TRBV29-1 and TRBJ2-1, with TRBD2 matching 8 bases. Germline trimming cut 4 bases from V and 5 bases from J; bases unmatched to any gene: 19. This CDR3 has 18 amino acids. Germline lookup yields CDR1 SQVTM and CDR2 ANQGSEA. The DNA of the CDR3 is TGCAGCGTTGGTCACCTGCGGGAGCGGGAGTGGGGGGACAATGAGCAGTTCTTC. Encoded protein: CSVGHLREREWGDNEQFF.

V gene TRBV20-1 combines with J gene TRBJ2-1; 8 bases match TRBD1. The CDR3 extends over 14 amino acids. The germline CDR1 and CDR2 sequences are DFQATT and SNEGSKA (reference sequence). V trimming: 1 base; J trimming: 4 bases; junction bases outside the gene matches: 3. The CDR3 DNA follows: TGCAGTGCTAGAGCAGGGGGCACATACAATGAGCAGTTCTTC. Residues: CSARAGGTYNEQFF.

The chain joins TRBV7-2 to TRBJ1-2; the D is unclear. This CDR3 spans 14 amino acids. Per germline, CDR1 SGHTA and CDR2 FQGNSA. The V gene lost 2 bases and the J gene lost 6 bases, with 13 bases spanning the gap. The DNA for the CDR3 is TGTGCCAGCAGCTTACGTTTCTCTAGTGATGGCTACACCTTC. It yields the protein CASSLRFSSDGYTF. Complete variable domain (other parts from reference TRBV7-2 and TRBJ1-2): GAGVSQSPSNKVTEKGKDVELRCDPISGHTALYWYRQSLGQGLEFLIYFQGNSAPDKSGLPSDRFSAERTGGSVSTLTIQRTQQEDSAVYLCASSLRFSSDGYTFGSGTRLTVV.

This clonotype was seen a handful of times. The chain links TRBV3-1 to TRBJ2-7, with D maybe TRBD2 (5 bases). Germline V gene sequence: CDR1 LGHDT, CDR2 YNNKEL (reference sequence). This CDR3 contains 15 residues. Trimming took 2 bases from V and 2 from J, leaving 13 bases between them. This CDR3 reads CASSQRGSPTYEQYF. Written as DNA, the CDR3 is TGTGCCAGCAGCCAAAGAGGGTCCCCCACCTACGAGCAGTACTTC.

The chain carries TRBV6-2 or TRBV6-3 and TRBJ2-1; D not resolved. This CDR3 is 15 amino acids long. Germline-derived CDR1 and CDR2 are MNHEY and SVGEGT. V was shortened by 4 bases and J by 6 bases, with 16 bases between the two germline ends. CDR3 sequence reads: CASSSWGKGSNEQFF. CDR3 sequence (DNA): TGTGCCAGCAGTTCCTGGGGAAAAGGGTCCAATGAGCAGTTCTTC.

The chain is built from TRBV2 and TRBJ2-6; 8 positions agree with TRBD1. The CDR3 is made up of 19 amino acids. The J segment lost 2 bases and the V segment lost 4 bases, leaving 13 bases of the junction unmatched. Germline loops: CDR1 SNHLY, CDR2 FYNNEI. CDR3 loop: CASSVDRRGRVTGANVLTF. CDR3 nucleotides: TGTGCCAGCAGTGTCGATCGCAGGGGGCGAGTTACTGGGGCCAACGTCCTGACTTTC.

The rearrangement links TRBV7-6 to TRBJ2-7; D is perhaps TRBD2 (6 bases). Germline V gene data show CDR1 as SGHVS and CDR2 as FNYEAQ. This CDR3 is 14 amino acids long. V was trimmed by 5 bases and J by 5 bases, leaving 16 bases between them. CDR3 in DNA: TGTGCCAGCAGCGCGGGGACCAGTCTAAACGAGCAGTACTTC. Translation gives CASSAGTSLNEQYF.

The rearrangement joins TRBV9 to TRBJ2-3; D gene uncertain. Germline lookup yields CDR1 SGDLS and CDR2 YYNGEE. Trimming pared 2 bases from V and 5 bases from J, leaving 18 bases between. This CDR3 has 16 residues. The CDR3 loop is CASSVSVGSYRDTQYF. CDR3 in DNA: TGTGCCAGCAGCGTTTCCGTTGGGTCTTACAGAGATACGCAGTATTTT.

This clonotype was detected once. The gene calls are TRBV7-9 and TRBJ2-3; D is uncertain. This CDR3 comprises 12 residues. Germline CDR1 is SEHNR and CDR2 is FQNEAQ (reference sequence). Trimming took 7 bases from V and 3 from J, leaving 8 bases between them. The DNA of the CDR3 is TGTGCCAGCACCCCCAAGACAGATACGCAGTATTTT. It is translated as CASTPKTDTQYF.

The rearrangement links TRBV12-3 or TRBV12-4 to TRBJ1-4; D is ambiguous. The V end lost 2 bases, the J end lost 8 bases, and 15 bases lay between the germline ends. The CDR3 consists of 15 residues. CDR3: CASSLSRQAGEKLFF. CDR3 nucleotides: TGTGCCAGCAGTTTATCGCGGCAGGCAGGAGAAAAACTGTTTTTT.

The chain couples TRBV10-3 to TRBJ1-1; D is possibly TRBD1 (5 bases). From germline, CDR1 is ENHRY and CDR2 SYGVKD. This CDR3 spans 15 amino acids. V was clipped by 0 bases and J by 5 bases, with 13 bases between them. The CDR3 coding sequence is TGTGCCATCAGTGAGTCGGTGGGGGACCCGACTGAAGCTTTCTTT. Translated, it gives CAISESVGDPTEAFF.

This rearrangement joins TRBV6-6 to TRBJ2-5; D might be TRBD1 (6 bases). Germline V gene lookup returns CDR1 MNHNY and CDR2 SVGAGI (reference sequence). V was clipped by 5 bases and J by 8 bases, with 9 bases between them. The CDR3 has 11 residues. The CDR3 sequence is CASSTGTTQYF. Here the CDR3 DNA reads TGTGCCAGCAGTACCGGGACAACCCAGTACTTC.